This TCR beta chain comes out of a study of cytomegalovirus exposure and HLA in healthy donors. Overall study findings and caveats: The authors confirmed in vitro that a few CMV-associated chains were specific for CMV antigens.

No record was made of this donor's CMV serostatus. The CDR3 length is 15 residues. Germline CDR1 LNHDA, CDR2 SQIVND (reference sequence). 60 Vbeta and 13 Jbeta primers were used in PCR. Method: immunoSEQ multiplex PCR; TCRdb's copy keeps in-frame clones and lacks some. The data contain about 140,000 clones, 66% of them seen just once; the ten biggest clones take up roughly 1.7%. On this clone itself: What it recognizes is unknown. One junction end does not reproduce the germline sequence, and a read error may be involved.

V usage is TRBV19 and J usage is TRBJ2-6, with a tentative D call TRBD1 (5 bases). This TCR derives from a human donor in good health. Sample: PBMCs. The CDR3 coding sequence is TGTGCCAGTAGTATTTCGGGTTCTGGGGCCAACGTCCTGCCTTTC. Residues: CASSISGSGANVLPF.